This TCR beta chain was observed in a study of cytomegalovirus exposure and HLA in healthy donors. PCR employed 60 Vbeta and 13 Jbeta primers. Sequenced by immunoSEQ multiplex PCR; TCRdb stores in-frame clones only, minus some. The sample shows more than 110,000 clones, about three quarters of them seen only once. Donors showed nominal health when sampled, although they likely had unrecorded immune exposures. Per the germline V gene, CDR1 is LNHDA and CDR2 is SQIVND (reference sequence). This CDR3 has 11 amino acids. Trimming pared 8 bases from V and 1 base from J, leaving 5 bases between. In this sample, this clone turned up a few times. Its target is not known. Study-wide points: Researchers catalogued approximately 170 TCR beta chains as cytomegalovirus-associated.

Sequencing was performed on PBMCs. This clonotype was sampled from a woman aged 25 to 45 in good health and CMV-seronegative. The chain employs TRBV19 and TRBJ1-1; no clear D gene. DNA of the CDR3: TGTGCCAGTGGGCAGAACACTGAAGCTTTCTTT. Translating gives CASGQNTEAFF.